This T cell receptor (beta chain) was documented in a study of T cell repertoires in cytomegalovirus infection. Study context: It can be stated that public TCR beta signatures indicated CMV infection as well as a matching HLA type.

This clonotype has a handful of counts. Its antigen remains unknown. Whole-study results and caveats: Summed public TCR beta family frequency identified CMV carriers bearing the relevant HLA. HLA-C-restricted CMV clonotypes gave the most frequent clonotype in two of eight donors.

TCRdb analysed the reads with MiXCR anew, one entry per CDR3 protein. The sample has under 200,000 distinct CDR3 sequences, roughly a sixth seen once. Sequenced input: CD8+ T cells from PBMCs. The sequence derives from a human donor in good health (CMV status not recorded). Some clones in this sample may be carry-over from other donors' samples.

The CDR3 is CASSLELWRGEGETQYF. CDR3 nucleotide sequence: TGTGCCAGCAGCTTAGAGTTGTGGCGGGGCGAGGGAGAGACCCAGTACTTC. J is TRBJ2-5 and V is TRBV7-8; tentatively, D is TRBD2 (6 bases). The CDR3 totals 17 residues. Trimming pared 1 base from V and 4 bases from J, leaving 19 bases between. CDR1 is SGHVS and CDR2 is FQNEAQ in the germline V gene.